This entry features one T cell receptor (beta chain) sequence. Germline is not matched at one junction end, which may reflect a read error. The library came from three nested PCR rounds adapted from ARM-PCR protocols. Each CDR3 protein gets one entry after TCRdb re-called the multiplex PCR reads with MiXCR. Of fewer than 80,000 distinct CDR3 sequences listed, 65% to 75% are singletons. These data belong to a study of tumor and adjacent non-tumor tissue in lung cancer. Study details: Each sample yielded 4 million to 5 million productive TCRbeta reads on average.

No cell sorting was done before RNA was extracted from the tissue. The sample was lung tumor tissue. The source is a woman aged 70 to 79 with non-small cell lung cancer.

The CDR3 loop reads CASSFNGPRAKGCTF. For the CDR3, the DNA is TGTGCCAGCAGTTTCAATGGACCACGGGCGAAAGGCTGCACCTTC. This rearrangement joins TRBV12-3 or TRBV12-4 to TRBJ1-2; D call uncertain. The CDR3 is 15 amino acids.